This TCR beta chain was documented in a study of blood T cell repertoires in COVID-19. Study overall: Acute and convalescent COVID-19 samples came from the United States, Italy and Spain. The analysed material was cDNA or gDNA that came from T cells, B-cell-depleted T cells, or PBMCs.

V was clipped by 5 bases and J by 4 bases; unmatched bases: 22. The CDR3 is 19 residues long. Germline V gene lookup returns CDR1 LGHNA and CDR2 YNFKEQ. Authors' data handling: Estimation of nucleated cell counts relied on the amplification of reference gene primers. Clones were read by immunoSEQ multiplex PCR, and TCRdb kept only the in-frame ones, dropping some. From that table come the V and J calls and clone size; the DNA was used to work out D and trimming. The table has 15,000 to 20,000 clones, roughly 81% seen once. Sequencing was done on a sample of peripheral blood. The chain is built from TRBV4-2 and TRBJ1-2, with TRBD1 matching over 7 bases. The source is a man aged 60 to 75 with acute or convalescent COVID-19. The CDR3, as DNA: TGTGCCAGCAGCAACGGGGTCTTGGGTAGGGGGCCCAATCTCTATGGCTACACCTTC. Residues: CASSNGVLGRGPNLYGYTF.